What follows describes a single TCR beta chain. The data stem from a study of technical replicates of blood from several donors. The CDR3 contains 15 residues. Germline V lookup: CDR1 SNHLY, CDR2 FYNNEI. The J segment lost 3 bases and the V segment lost 0 bases, leaving 0 bases of the junction unmatched. Profiled with immunoSEQ multiplex PCR; TCRdb holds only in-frame clones, not every one. The sample records 83,000 or so clones, 85% to 95% being singletons. This chain joins TRBV2 and TRBJ2-1; 9 positions match TRBD2. This TCR came from a human donor in good health. The sample was T cells isolated from PBMCs. CDR3 in amino acids: CASSEALAGYNEQFF. The CDR3 bases are TGTGCCAGCAGTGAAGCACTAGCGGGCTACAATGAGCAGTTCTTC.